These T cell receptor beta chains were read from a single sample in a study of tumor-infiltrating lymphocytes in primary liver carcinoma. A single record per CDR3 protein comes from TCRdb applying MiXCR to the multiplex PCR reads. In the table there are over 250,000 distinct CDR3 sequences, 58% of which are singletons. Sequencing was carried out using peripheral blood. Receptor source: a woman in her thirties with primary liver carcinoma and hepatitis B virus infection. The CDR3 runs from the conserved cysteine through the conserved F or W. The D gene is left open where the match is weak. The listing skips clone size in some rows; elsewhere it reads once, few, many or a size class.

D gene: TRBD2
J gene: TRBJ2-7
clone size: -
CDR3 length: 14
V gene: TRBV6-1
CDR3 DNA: TGTGCCTCCCGAGAGGCTAGCGGGAGCTACGAGCAGTACTTC
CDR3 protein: CASREASGSYEQYF

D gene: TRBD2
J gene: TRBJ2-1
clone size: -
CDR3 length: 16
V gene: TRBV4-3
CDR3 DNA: TGCGCCAGCAGCCACCTACTAGCGGGAGATAGGAATGAGCAGTTCTTC
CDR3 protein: CASSHLLAGDRNEQFF

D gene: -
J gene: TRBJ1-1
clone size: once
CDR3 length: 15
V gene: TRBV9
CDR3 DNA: TGTGCCAGCAGCGTAGATCCCCAGTTTAACACTGAAGCTTTCTTT
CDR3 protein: CASSVDPQFNTEAFF

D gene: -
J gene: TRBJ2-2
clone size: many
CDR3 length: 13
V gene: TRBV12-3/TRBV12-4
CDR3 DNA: TGTGCCAGCAGTTCTACTTCGGGCGGGGAGCTGTTTTTT
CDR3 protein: CASSSTSGGELFF

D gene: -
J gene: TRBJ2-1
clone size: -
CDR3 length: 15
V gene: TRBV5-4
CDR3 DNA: TGTGCCAGCATGCCTAGTCGGGGTGGTGGCAATGAGCAGTTCTTC
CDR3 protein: CASMPSRGGGNEQFF

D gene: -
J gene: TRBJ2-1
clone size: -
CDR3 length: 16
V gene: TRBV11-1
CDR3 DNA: TGTACCAGCAGCAGGGGGACTATGGCTTCTGACAATGAGCAGTTCTTC
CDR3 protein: CTSSRGTMASDNEQFF

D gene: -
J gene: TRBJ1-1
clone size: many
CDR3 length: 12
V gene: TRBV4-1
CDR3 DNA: TGCGCCAGCAGCCAAGCGGGGTCTGAAGCTTTCTTT
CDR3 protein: CASSQAGSEAFF

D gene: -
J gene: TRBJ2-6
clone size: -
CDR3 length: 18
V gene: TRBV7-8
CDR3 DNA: TGTGCCAGCAGGACCGGGGACGGTCTGTTCTCTGGGGCCAACGTCCTGACTTTC
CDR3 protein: CASRTGDGLFSGANVLTF

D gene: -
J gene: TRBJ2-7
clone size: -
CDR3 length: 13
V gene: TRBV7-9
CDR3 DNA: TGTGCCAGCAGCTTAGTGGGAGGCGAGAAGCAGTACTTC
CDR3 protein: CASSLVGGEKQYF

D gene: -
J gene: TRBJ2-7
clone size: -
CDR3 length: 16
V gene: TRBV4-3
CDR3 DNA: TGCGCCAGCAGCCAAGATATACACAGTCTCCCCTACAAGCAATACTTC
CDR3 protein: CASSQDIHSLPYKQYF

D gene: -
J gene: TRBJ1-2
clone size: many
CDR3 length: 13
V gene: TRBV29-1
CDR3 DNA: TGCAGCGTTTTCCCTTCTCCTCTGGAAGGCTACACCTTC
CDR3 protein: CSVFPSPLEGYTF

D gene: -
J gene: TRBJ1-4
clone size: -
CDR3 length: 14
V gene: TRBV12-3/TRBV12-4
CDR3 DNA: TGTGCCAGCGGTTTACGCCGGAGCCAAGGAAAACTGTTTTTT
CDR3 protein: CASGLRRSQGKLFF

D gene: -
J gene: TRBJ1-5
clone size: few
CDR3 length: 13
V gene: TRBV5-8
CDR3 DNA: TGTGCCAGCAGCTTGGATGGGAATCAGCCCCAGCATTTT
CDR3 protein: CASSLDGNQPQHF

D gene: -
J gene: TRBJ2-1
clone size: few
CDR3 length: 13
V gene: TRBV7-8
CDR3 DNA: TGTGCCAGCAGCTTAGACCCGGTCAATGAGCAGTTCTTC
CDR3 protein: CASSLDPVNEQFF

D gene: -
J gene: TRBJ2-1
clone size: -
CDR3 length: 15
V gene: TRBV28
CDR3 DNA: TGTGCCAGCAGTTTACGACTAGGAAGGAACAATGAGCAGTTCTTC
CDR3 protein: CASSLRLGRNNEQFF

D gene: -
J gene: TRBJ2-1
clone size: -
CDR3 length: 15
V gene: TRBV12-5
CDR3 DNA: TGTGCTAGTGGTTTGGGTGCGACTCTCAGCAATGAGCAGTTCTTC
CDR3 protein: CASGLGATLSNEQFF

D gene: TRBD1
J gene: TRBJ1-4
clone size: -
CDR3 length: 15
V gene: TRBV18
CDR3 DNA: TGTGCCAGCTCACGCGACAGGGCGAGTAATGAAAAACTGTTTTTC
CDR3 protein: CASSRDRASNEKLFF

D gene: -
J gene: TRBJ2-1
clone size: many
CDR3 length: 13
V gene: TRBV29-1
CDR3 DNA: TGCAGCGTTGATCGTACCGCTAGGAATGAGCAGTTCTTC
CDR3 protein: CSVDRTARNEQFF

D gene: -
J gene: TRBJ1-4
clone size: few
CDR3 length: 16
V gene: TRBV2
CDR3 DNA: TGTGCCAGCAGTGCCCTGGCCCCGGGGGGAAGTGAAAAACTGTTTTTT
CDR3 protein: CASSALAPGGSEKLFF

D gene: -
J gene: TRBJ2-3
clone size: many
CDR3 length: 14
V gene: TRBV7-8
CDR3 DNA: TGTGCCAGCAGCGCTCCTCGAGGCACAGATACGCAGTATTTT
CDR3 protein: CASSAPRGTDTQYF

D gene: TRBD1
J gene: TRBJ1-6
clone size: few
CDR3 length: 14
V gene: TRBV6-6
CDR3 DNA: TGTGCCAGCACCACGACAGGGCGGGGTTCACCCCTCCACTTT
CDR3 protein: CASTTTGRGSPLHF

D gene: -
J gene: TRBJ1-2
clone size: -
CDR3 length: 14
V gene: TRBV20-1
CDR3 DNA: TGCAGTGCTCCAGACCCGGAGAGCCCCTATGGCTACACCTTC
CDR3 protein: CSAPDPESPYGYTF

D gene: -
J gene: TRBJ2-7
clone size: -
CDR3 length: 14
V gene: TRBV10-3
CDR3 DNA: TGTGCCATCAGACCAATGGGGACAACCCACGAGCAGTACTTC
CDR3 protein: CAIRPMGTTHEQYF

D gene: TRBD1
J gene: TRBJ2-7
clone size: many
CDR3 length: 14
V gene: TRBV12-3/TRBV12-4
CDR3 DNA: TGTGCCAGCAGCCCACGGACAGGGACGGGCGAGCAGTACTTC
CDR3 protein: CASSPRTGTGEQYF

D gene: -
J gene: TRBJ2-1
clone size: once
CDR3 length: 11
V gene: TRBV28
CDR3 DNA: TGTGCCAGCAGTCCCGATTATGTGCAGTTCTTC
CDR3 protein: CASSPDYVQFF

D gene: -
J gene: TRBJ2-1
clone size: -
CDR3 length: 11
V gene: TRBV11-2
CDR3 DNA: TGCGCCAGCAGCGGAGGGGTGAAGCAGTTCTTC
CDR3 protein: CASSGGVKQFF

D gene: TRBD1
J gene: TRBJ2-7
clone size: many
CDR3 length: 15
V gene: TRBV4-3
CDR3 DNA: TGCGCCAGCAGCCAAGCGGGACAGGGCTCCTACGAGCAGTACTTC
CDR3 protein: CASSQAGQGSYEQYF

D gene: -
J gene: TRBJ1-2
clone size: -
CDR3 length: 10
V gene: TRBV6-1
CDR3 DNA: TGTGCCAGCAGTGAAGCTGGCCACACCTTC
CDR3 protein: CASSEAGHTF

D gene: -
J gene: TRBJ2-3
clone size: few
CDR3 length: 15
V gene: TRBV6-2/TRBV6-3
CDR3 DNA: TGTGCCAGCAGTTTCCACGGGAGCCTGAGGGATACGCAGTATTTT
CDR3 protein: CASSFHGSLRDTQYF

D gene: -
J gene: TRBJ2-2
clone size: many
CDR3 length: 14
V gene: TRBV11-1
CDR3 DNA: TGTGCCAGCAGCTTTGGTAGGGCTGGCGGGGAGCTGTTTTTT
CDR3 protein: CASSFGRAGGELFF

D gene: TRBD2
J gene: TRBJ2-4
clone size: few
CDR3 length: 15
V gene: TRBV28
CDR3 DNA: TGTGCCAGCTACCGAGCTAGCGGAGCGGGAAACATTCAGTACTTC
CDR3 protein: CASYRASGAGNIQYF

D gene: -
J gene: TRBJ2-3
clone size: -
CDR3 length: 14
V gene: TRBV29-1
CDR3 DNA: TGCAGCGTTGAATTAGAGGGCAGCACAGATACGCAGTATTTT
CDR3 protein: CSVELEGSTDTQYF

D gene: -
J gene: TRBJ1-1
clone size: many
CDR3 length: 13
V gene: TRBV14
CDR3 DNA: TGTGCCAGCAGCCGCACAGGGAACACTGAAGCTTTCTTT
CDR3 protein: CASSRTGNTEAFF

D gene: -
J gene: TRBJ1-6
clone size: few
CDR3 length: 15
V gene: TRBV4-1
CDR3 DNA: TGCGCCAGCAGCCAGGGTTGGAGTGGCGGTTCACCCCTCCACTTT
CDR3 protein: CASSQGWSGGSPLHF

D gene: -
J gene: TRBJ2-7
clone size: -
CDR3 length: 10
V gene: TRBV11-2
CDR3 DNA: TGTGTCAGCGCCGACTACGTGCAGTACTTC
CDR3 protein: CVSADYVQYF

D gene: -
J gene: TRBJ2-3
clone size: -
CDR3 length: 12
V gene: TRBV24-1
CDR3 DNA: TGTGCCACCGCTGGCTCCATCGATACGCAGTATTTT
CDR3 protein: CATAGSIDTQYF

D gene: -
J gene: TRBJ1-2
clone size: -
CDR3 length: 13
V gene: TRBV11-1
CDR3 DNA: TGTGCCAGCAGCTTAGGTGAAAGATATGGCTACACCTTC
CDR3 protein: CASSLGERYGYTF

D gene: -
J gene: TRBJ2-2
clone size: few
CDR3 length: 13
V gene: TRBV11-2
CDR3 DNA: TGTGCCAGCAGCCCTAACGGGACCGGGGAACTGTTTTTT
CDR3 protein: CASSPNGTGELFF

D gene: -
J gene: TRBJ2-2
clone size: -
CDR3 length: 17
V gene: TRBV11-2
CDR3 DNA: TGTGCCAGCAGCTTAGTTGCGAGCGGAGTGAACACCGGGGAGCTTTTTTTT
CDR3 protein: CASSLVASGVNTGELFF

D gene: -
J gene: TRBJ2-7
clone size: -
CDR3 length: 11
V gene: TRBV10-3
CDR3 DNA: TGTGCCATCGGGAAGGGTGACGAGCAGTACTTC
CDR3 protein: CAIGKGDEQYF

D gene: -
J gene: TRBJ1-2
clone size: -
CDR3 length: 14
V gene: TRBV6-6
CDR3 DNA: TGTGTCAGCAGTTCCGCGCGGGGAGAGGGTGGCTACACCTTC
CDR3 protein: CVSSSARGEGGYTF

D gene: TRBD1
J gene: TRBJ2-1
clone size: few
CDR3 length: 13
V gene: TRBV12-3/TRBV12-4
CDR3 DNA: TGTGCCAGCAGTACCCAAGGACAGGGCCCGCCGTTCTTC
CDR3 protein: CASSTQGQGPPFF

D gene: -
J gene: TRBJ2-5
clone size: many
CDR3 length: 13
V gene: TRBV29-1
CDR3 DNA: TGCAGCGTTGAAGTGGGACGGGGGGAGACCCAGTACTTC
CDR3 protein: CSVEVGRGETQYF

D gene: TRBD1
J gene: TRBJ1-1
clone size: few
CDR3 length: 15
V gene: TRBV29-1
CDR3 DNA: TGCAGCGCCCTCCCGGGACAGGGGGCAGGCACTGAAGCTTTCTTT
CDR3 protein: CSALPGQGAGTEAFF